These 20 T cell receptor beta chains were sequenced from one sample in a study of vaccination and CD4 T cells after COVID-19. These receptors' targets are unknown. Oncomine TCR Beta short-read sequencing was applied to DNA from cultured CD4+ T cells. MiXCR, run by TCRdb on the PCR reads, gives a single entry per CDR3 protein. The sample consists of around 13,000 distinct CDR3 sequences, 20% to 25% of them appearing once. Treatment denoted: approximately 11-day PBMC culture with coronavirus spike peptide pools or control peptides (ViraFEST assay). Sequencing used CD4+ T cells from blood, cultured in vitro, obtained after SARS-CoV-2 vaccination. The receptors stem from a human donor who had recovered from COVID-19.

The chain recombines TRBV19 with TRBJ1-2, with TRBD1 identical over 10 bases. J gave up 2 bases and V 4 bases, and 1 base lay outside the gene matches. This CDR3 region has 14 residues. Per the germline V gene, CDR1 is LNHDA and CDR2 is SQIVND (reference sequence). The DNA for the CDR3 is TGTGCCAGTAGTAAGACAGGGGGCAACTATGGCTACACCTTC. This codes for CASSKTGGNYGYTF.

The chain combines TRBV19 with TRBJ2-5, with TRBD1 matching over 9 bases. With 8 bases clipped from V and 5 bases from J, the junction kept 9 bases outside the gene matches. The CDR3 is 14 amino acids. Germline V CDR1 and CDR2: LNHDA, SQIVND (reference sequence). The CDR3 region is CASSWTGARETQYF. As DNA, the CDR3 is TGTGCCAGTTCTTGGACAGGGGCTAGGGAGACCCAGTACTTC.

This clonotype was seen more than once but under ten times. The gene calls are TRBV19 and TRBJ1-5; 8 nucleotides match TRBD1. With V trimmed by 3 bases and J by 5 bases, 6 bases remained unmatched. This CDR3 region has 15 residues. Germline CDR1 and CDR2: LNHDA and SQIVND (reference sequence). The CDR3 DNA sequence: TGTGCCAGTAGTATTGCGGCAGGGGGCCATCAGCCCCAGCATTTT. Translated: CASSIAAGGHQPQHF.

The chain uses TRBV7-3 and TRBJ1-5; D is unclear. CDR3 length equals 13 residues. Germline lookup yields CDR1 SGHTA and CDR2 FQGTGA. Trimming took off 3 bases at V and 3 bases at J, with 6 bases between the two ends. CDR3 amino acids: CASSLAVNQPQHF. As DNA, the CDR3 is TGTGCCAGCAGCTTGGCGGTCAATCAGCCCCAGCATTTT. Full variable domain (outside the CDR3, taken from reference TRBV7-3 and TRBJ1-5): GAGVSQTPSNKVTEKGKYVELRCDPISGHTALYWYRQSLGQGPEFLIYFQGTGAADDSGLPNDRFFAVRPEGSVSTLKIQRTERGDSAVYLCASSLAVNQPQHFGDGTRLSIL.

Sample share makes this clonotype medium-sized. This chain connects TRBV15 to TRBJ2-2; D unclear. Trimming removed 2 bases at V and 3 bases at J, with 10 bases between. Germline V gene sequence: CDR1 LNHNV, CDR2 YYDKDF (reference sequence). The CDR3 runs 15 residues. The CDR3 protein is CATSRKTSHTGELFF. The CDR3 DNA sequence: TGTGCCACCAGCAGAAAGACAAGCCACACCGGGGAGCTGTTTTTT.

This chain connects TRBV14 to TRBJ2-7; D is ambiguous. The CDR3 covers 13 residues. Deletions cut 5 bases from V and 10 bases from J, with 18 bases between. From germline, CDR1 is SGHDN and CDR2 FVKESK. CDR3 sequence reads: CASSSGLGRGQYF. The DNA of the CDR3 is TGTGCCAGCAGCTCCGGCCTAGGGCGCGGTCAGTACTTC. The variable domain in full, completed from reference TRBV14 and TRBJ2-7, reads EAGVTQFPSHSVIEKGQTVTLRCDPISGHDNLYWYRRVMGKEIKFLLHFVKESKQDESGMPNNRFLAERTGGTYSTLKVQPAELEDSGVYFCASSSGLGRGQYFGPGTRLTVT.

This clonotype showed up just a few times. The chain recombines TRBV11-2 with TRBJ2-7; perhaps TRBD1 as D (5 bases). This CDR3 contains 14 residues. Germline-derived CDR1 and CDR2 are SGHAT and FQNNGV. The V and J ends lost 2 bases and 2 bases respectively, with 10 bases between them. The CDR3 sequence is CASSLIDRAYEQYF. CDR3 in DNA: TGTGCCAGCAGCTTAATCGACAGAGCCTACGAGCAGTACTTC.

V usage is TRBV30 and J usage is TRBJ2-3; no clear D gene. This CDR3 is built from 13 residues. Germline V gene sequence: CDR1 GTSNPN, CDR2 SVGIG (reference sequence). Trimming left V 2 bases short and J 0 bases short, with 6 bases between. CDR3 amino acids: CAWSRPSTDTQYF. Written as DNA, the CDR3 is TGTGCCTGGAGTCGGCCGAGCACAGATACGCAGTATTTT.

This clonotype was seen more than once but under ten times. This sequence joins TRBV4-3 and TRBJ1-5; TRBD1 matches 9 bases. Germline CDR1 is LGHNA and CDR2 is YSLEER. The CDR3 length is 14 residues. The trim removed 2 bases at V and 7 bases at J, leaving 3 bases unmatched. The DNA for the CDR3 is TGCGCCAGCAGCCAAAGACAGGGGGACCAGCCCCAGCATTTT. Translating gives CASSQRQGDQPQHF.

V and J are TRBV2 and TRBJ2-7; D is possibly TRBD2 (6 bases). Germline-derived CDR1 and CDR2 are SNHLY and FYNNEI. The CDR3 sequence is 14 residues long. V lost 7 bases and J lost 1, with 14 bases in between. The CDR3 spells CASTFSGGSYEQYF. The CDR3 coding sequence is TGTGCCAGCACCTTCTCTGGGGGGTCCTACGAGCAGTACTTC.

This clonotype occurred a few times. This chain uses TRBV7-2 with TRBJ2-7; TRBD1 matches 7 bases. This CDR3 is 15 amino acids long. The V segment lost 5 bases and the J segment 7 bases; nucleotides outside the gene matches: 14. Per the germline V gene, CDR1 is SGHTA and CDR2 is FQGNSA. The CDR3 region has the DNA TGTGCCAGCAGCCCCGGGACAGCCGGTTCGGGGGAGCAGTACTTC. Amino acids: CASSPGTAGSGEQYF.

In its sample, this clonotype was seen a few times. The genes are TRBV6-1 and TRBJ2-7, with D uncertain. Germline CDR1 reads MNHNS; CDR2 reads SASEGT. CDR3 size: 13 residues. The V end was cut by 6 bases, the J end by 3 bases, with 12 bases between. The CDR3 reads CASRLPAVYEQYF. DNA for the CDR3: TGTGCCAGCAGGCTACCGGCTGTCTACGAGCAGTACTTC.

In this sample, this clonotype turned up a few times. CDR3 coding DNA: TGCGCCAGCAGCCCCTCCACTAGCGCACAAGAGACCCAGTACTTC. This gives the protein CASSPSTSAQETQYF. The chain recombines TRBV5-1 with TRBJ2-5; 7 bases are a match to TRBD2. The CDR3 length is 15 residues. Trimming cost V 4 bases and J 2 bases; bases outside gene matches: 8. CDR1 SGHRS and CDR2 YFSETQ come from the germline V gene.

This clonotype was seen only a few times. The rearrangement uses TRBV29-1 and TRBJ1-1; D is unresolved. This CDR3 is built from 13 residues. V lost 4 bases and J lost 1, with 10 bases in between. Germline V gene data show CDR1 as SQVTM and CDR2 as ANQGSEA. The CDR3 loop reads CSVAVSWNTEAFF. Here the CDR3 DNA reads TGCAGCGTTGCTGTCAGTTGGAACACTGAAGCTTTCTTT.

This clonotype occurred a few times. V usage is TRBV6-1 and J usage is TRBJ2-1; TRBD2 matches 13 bases. V was pared by 6 bases and J by 10 bases, with 6 bases of the junction left unmatched. This CDR3 has 14 amino acids. Germline CDR1 reads MNHNS; CDR2 reads SASEGT. CDR3 sequence: CASRLLAGGLEQFF. The DNA of the CDR3 is TGTGCCAGCAGGCTACTAGCGGGAGGGCTCGAGCAGTTCTTC.

The rearrangement links TRBV5-6 to TRBJ1-1; no clear D. V gave up 2 bases and J gave up 4 bases, with 15 bases separating them. The germline V gene has CDR1 SGHDT and CDR2 YYEEEE. The length of the CDR3 is 15 residues. CDR3 sequence: CASSFVQSGSTEAFF. The CDR3 DNA reads TGTGCCAGCAGCTTTGTCCAATCGGGGAGCACTGAAGCTTTCTTT.

This clonotype was seen only a few times. The chain recombines TRBV6-1 with TRBJ2-3; no clear D gene. Trimming took off 6 bases at V and 1 base at J, with 5 bases between the two ends. CDR1 and CDR2 (germline): MNHNS, SASEGT. This CDR3 has 12 amino acids. Here the CDR3 DNA reads TGTGCCAGCAGGCCCGGCACAGATACGCAGTATTTT. This encodes CASRPGTDTQYF.

In its sample, this clonotype ranks as medium-sized. This chain joins TRBV14 and TRBJ1-2; TRBD1 matches at 8 bases. CDR1 SGHDN and CDR2 FVKESK come from the germline V gene. CDR3 length equals 16 residues. Germline trimming cut 6 bases from V and 4 bases from J; bases unmatched to any gene: 13. The CDR3 DNA reads TGTGCCAGCAGTACTAACCAGGGGGCGCACGGCTATGGCTACACCTTC. Its protein is CASSTNQGAHGYGYTF.

The V gene is TRBV5-1, the J gene TRBJ1-1, with D possibly TRBD1 on 5 matching bases. This CDR3 spans 15 amino acids. V was shortened by 4 bases and J by 5 bases, with 18 bases between the two germline ends. In germline, CDR1 is SGHRS, CDR2 YFSETQ. The DNA for the CDR3 is TGCGCCAGCAGCAAGAACGGGGACCCAAGGACTGAAGCTTTCTTT. Residues: CASSKNGDPRTEAFF.

This clonotype was seen only a few times. The chain carries TRBV6-5 and TRBJ1-1; D is unclear. The CDR3 is made up of 15 amino acids. CDR1 and CDR2 (germline): MNHEY, SVGAGI. V was trimmed by 2 bases and J by 1 base, leaving 11 bases between them. The CDR3 sequence is CASSYAQFPNTEAFF. The CDR3 DNA sequence: TGTGCCAGCAGTTACGCCCAGTTCCCGAACACTGAAGCTTTCTTT.